This T cell receptor (beta chain) was sequenced for a study of technical replicates of blood from several donors. Profiled with immunoSEQ multiplex PCR; TCRdb holds only in-frame clones, not every one. The sample shows tens of thousands of clones, nearly 97% of them seen only once. The CDR3 length is 15 residues. The V gene's germline CDR1 is MNHEY and CDR2 SVGAGI. Trimming removed 8 bases from V and 4 bases from J; junction bases left unmatched: 9. The chain joins TRBV6-5 to TRBJ2-2; 8 nucleotides line up with TRBD2. Sequences were obtained from T cells isolated from PBMCs. The origin of this receptor is a human donor in good health. CDR3 residues: CASGVAGRGTGELFF. DNA for the CDR3: TGTGCCAGCGGGGTAGCGGGGCGGGGCACCGGGGAGCTGTTTTTT.